The 29 T cell receptor beta chains below come from one sample, sequenced in a study of blood T cell repertoires in COVID-19. Sequencing was performed with immunoSEQ multiplex PCR; in TCRdb, only in-frame clones are kept and a portion is missing. The table includes 95,000 to 150,000 clones, 87% detected once. The sample taken for sequencing was peripheral blood. The source is a woman aged 45-59 years with acute or convalescent COVID-19.

This chain links TRBV5-4 with TRBJ2-2, with 13 bases matching TRBD2. Germline-derived CDR1 and CDR2 are SGHNT and YYREEE (reference sequence). The CDR3 length is 16 residues. The junction had 6 bases not matched to a gene; V was cut back by 4 bases and J by 6 bases. The CDR3 loop reads CASSRTSGGEPGELFF. The CDR3 nucleotides read TGTGCCAGCAGCAGGACTAGCGGGGGCGAACCCGGGGAGCTGTTTTTT.

V gene TRBV24-1 combines with J gene TRBJ1-2, with D unresolved. The CDR3 covers 12 residues. The germline V and J ends were trimmed by 4 bases and 5 bases, with 7 bases remaining between them. In germline, CDR1 is KGHDR, CDR2 SFDVKD. CDR3 protein: CATSDSGYGYTF. CDR3 nucleotides: TGTGCCACCAGTGACTCGGGATATGGCTACACCTTC.

The chain couples TRBV5-1 to TRBJ2-5, with 12 bases matching TRBD2. Germline V lookup: CDR1 SGHRS, CDR2 YFSETQ. V lost 4 bases and J lost 2; bases outside the gene matches: 3. CDR3 size: 15 residues. The chain's CDR3 is CASSPTSGRQETQYF. As DNA, the CDR3 is TGCGCCAGCAGCCCGACTAGCGGGAGACAAGAGACCCAGTACTTC. Based on the CDR3 plus reference TRBV5-1 and TRBJ2-5, the full variable domain is KAGVTQTPRYLIKTRGQQVTLSCSPISGHRSVSWYQQTPGQGLQFLFEYFSETQRNKGNFPGRFSGRQFSNSRSEMNVSTLELGDSALYLCASSPTSGRQETQYFGPGTRLLVL.

The chain has TRBV11-3 and TRBJ2-3; 7 bases agree with TRBD2. Germline-derived CDR1 and CDR2 are SGHNT and YENEEA. The CDR3 has 15 amino acids. V lost 3 bases, J lost 4 bases, and 7 bases stayed unmatched. The CDR3 region has the DNA TGTGCCAGCAGCTTGGCGGGGGAGATGTCAGATACGCAGTATTTT. It is translated as CASSLAGEMSDTQYF.

This clone was seen a few times. The chain is built from TRBV4-1 and TRBJ2-1; 13 bases fit TRBD2. The CDR3 extends over 15 amino acids. From germline, CDR1 is MGHRA and CDR2 YSYEKL. The V segment lost 7 bases and the J segment 1 base; nucleotides outside the gene matches: 1. CDR3: CASTLAGGSYNEQFF. CDR3 DNA sequence: TGCGCCAGCACACTAGCGGGGGGGTCCTACAATGAGCAGTTCTTC.

The V and J genes are TRBV30 and TRBJ2-2; 7 nucleotides align to TRBD2. Trimming removed 1 base from V and 3 bases from J; junction bases left unmatched: 5. Germline CDR1 is GTSNPN and CDR2 is SVGIG (reference sequence). CDR3 length equals 15 residues. This chain's CDR3 is CAWSGRAGHTGELFF. The CDR3 DNA is TGTGCCTGGAGTGGTCGAGCGGGACACACCGGGGAGCTGTTTTTT.

This clone was seen only a few times. The V gene is TRBV24-1, the J gene TRBJ2-1, with 8 bases lining up with TRBD1. This CDR3 is 18 amino acids long. Germline V gene data show CDR1 as KGHDR and CDR2 as SFDVKD. The junction had 9 bases not matched to a gene; V was cut back by 3 bases and J by 0 bases. The CDR3 spells CATSDPTGTGSSYNEQFF. CDR3 coding DNA: TGTGCCACCAGTGATCCCACCGGGACAGGAAGCTCCTACAATGAGCAGTTCTTC.

V is TRBV28 and J is TRBJ2-5; TRBD1 agrees at 8 bases. The junction had 13 bases not matched to a gene; V was cut back by 7 bases and J by 6 bases. This CDR3 contains 15 residues. Germline V gene data show CDR1 as MDHEN and CDR2 as SYDVKM. The CDR3 region is CASTLPGTGRQTQYF. In DNA, the CDR3 is TGTGCCAGCACTCTTCCTGGGACAGGAAGGCAGACCCAGTACTTC.

The genes are TRBV5-4 and TRBJ2-3; TRBD2 aligns across 8 bases. CDR3 length: 16 residues. V shed 4 bases, J shed 2 bases, and the junction held 9 bases outside the gene matches. Germline-derived CDR1 and CDR2 are SGHNT and YYREEE (reference sequence). The CDR3 loop is CASSPGLERTTDTQYF. The CDR3 DNA follows: TGTGCCAGCAGCCCGGGACTAGAAAGAACCACAGATACGCAGTATTTT.

CDR3 loop: CASSFLEGGSTDTQYF. The CDR3 nucleotides read TGTGCCAGCAGTTTCCTAGAGGGCGGTAGCACAGATACGCAGTATTTT. The chain couples TRBV27 to TRBJ2-3, with D perhaps TRBD2 (5 bases). The V end lost 3 bases, the J end lost 0 bases, and 13 bases lay between the germline ends. Germline-derived CDR1 and CDR2 are MNHEY and SMNVEV (reference sequence). This CDR3 is built from 16 residues.

Ten or more counts support this clone. V usage is TRBV4-2 and J usage is TRBJ2-7, with TRBD2 matching 13 bases. There are 14 residues in the CDR3. The V segment lost 4 bases and the J segment 5 bases; nucleotides outside the gene matches: 2. Germline V gene data show CDR1 as LGHNA and CDR2 as YNFKEQ. In nucleotides, the CDR3 is TGTGCCAGCAGCCCCGGACTAGCGGGAGACGAGCAGTACTTC. The encoded protein is CASSPGLAGDEQYF.

V usage is TRBV11-3 and J usage is TRBJ2-7, with D unresolved. V lost 6 bases, J lost 2 bases, and 20 bases lay in between. The CDR3 consists of 16 residues. Germline values: CDR1 SGHNT, CDR2 YENEEA. CDR3 DNA: TGTGCCAGCAGTTCCACACTTGGGCCTGGCCCCTACGAGCAGTACTTC. This codes for CASSSTLGPGPYEQYF.

CDR3 residues: CASSSDVTYPNYGYTF. In nucleotides, the CDR3 is TGCGCCAGCAGCTCGGATGTGACATATCCGAACTATGGCTACACCTTC. The J gene is TRBJ1-2, the V gene TRBV5-1; no firm D call. Trimming pared 3 bases from V and 2 bases from J, leaving 17 bases between. The germline V gene encodes CDR1 SGHRS and CDR2 YFSETQ. The CDR3 runs 16 residues.

V is TRBV18 and J is TRBJ1-6; 8 nucleotides line up with TRBD1. J was trimmed by 9 bases and V by 3 bases; bases with no gene match: 7. CDR1 KGHSH and CDR2 LQKENI come from the germline V gene. This CDR3 is 15 amino acids long. The CDR3: CASSPAGQGFSPLHF. The CDR3 nucleotides read TGTGCCAGCTCACCGGCTGGACAGGGTTTTTCACCCCTCCACTTT.

J is TRBJ2-7 and V is TRBV3-1 (or the pseudogene TRBV3-2); possible D gene TRBD2, 7 bases. There are 12 residues in the CDR3. Germline-derived CDR1 and CDR2 are LGHDT and YNNKEL (reference sequence). The V and J ends lost 10 bases and 2 bases respectively, with 12 bases between them. The CDR3 DNA reads TGTGCCACTCGGGGGGCTCCCTACGAGCAGTACTTC. It codes for CATRGAPYEQYF.

This rearrangement joins TRBV9 to TRBJ2-3; 9 bases fit TRBD2. Germline V lookup: CDR1 SGDLS, CDR2 YYNGEE. Trimming removed 4 bases from V and 2 bases from J; junction bases left unmatched: 5. The CDR3 is made up of 15 amino acids. This CDR3 reads CASSISGSNTDTQYF. Written as DNA, the CDR3 is TGTGCCAGCAGCATTAGCGGGAGTAACACAGATACGCAGTATTTT. Complete variable domain (other parts from reference TRBV9 and TRBJ2-3): DSGVTQTPKHLITATGQRVTLRCSPRSGDLSVYWYQQSLDQGLQFLIQYYNGEERAKGNILERFSAQQFPDLHSELNLSSLELGDSALYFCASSISGSNTDTQYFGPGTRLTVL.

The genes are TRBV6-2 or TRBV6-3 and TRBJ1-2; D unclear. Germline CDR1 reads MNHEY; CDR2 reads SVGEGT. V was pared by 5 bases and J by 4 bases, with 5 bases between. CDR3 length: 11 amino acids. The chain's CDR3 is CASSQAYGYTF. In DNA form, the CDR3 reads TGTGCCAGCAGTCAAGCCTATGGCTACACCTTC.

The chain has TRBV10-3 and TRBJ1-1; 7 bases map to TRBD1. Losses at the gene ends were 2 bases for V and 9 bases for J; bases not matched to a gene: 3. CDR1 ENHRY and CDR2 SYGVKD come from the germline V gene. CDR3 length: 12 amino acids. This chain's CDR3 is CAISEKQGQAFF. CDR3 in DNA: TGTGCCATCAGTGAGAAACAGGGGCAAGCTTTCTTT.

V and J are TRBV19 and TRBJ2-2; 9 bases are shared with TRBD2. This CDR3 contains 15 residues. After removal of 4 bases from V and 3 bases from J, the junction contained 3 bases not matched to a gene. Germline V gives CDR1 LNHDA, CDR2 SQIVND (reference sequence). DNA for the CDR3: TGTGCCAGTAGTACCATAGCGGGGGACACCGGGGAGCTGTTTTTT. Residues: CASSTIAGDTGELFF. Supplemented by reference TRBV19 and TRBJ2-2, the full variable domain reads DGGITQSPKYLFRKEGQNVTLSCEQNLNHDAMYWYRQDPGQGLRLIYYSQIVNDFQKGDIAEGYSVSREKKESFPLTVTSAQKNPTAFYLCASSTIAGDTGELFFGEGSRLTVL.

The V gene is TRBV30, the J gene TRBJ1-2; weak D call: TRBD1 (6 bases). This CDR3 comprises 14 residues. Germline loops: CDR1 GTSNPN, CDR2 SVGIG (reference sequence). The V end was cut by 8 bases, the J end by 2 bases, with 18 bases between. Written as DNA, the CDR3 is TGTGCCGAGTCCAGGGGCGCAGGCAACTATGGCTACACCTTC. This encodes CAESRGAGNYGYTF.

The chain recombines TRBV13 with TRBJ2-1, with TRBD2 identical over 10 bases. Germline V gene lookup returns CDR1 PRHDT and CDR2 FYEKMQ (reference sequence). The CDR3 has 15 amino acids. The junction had 9 bases not matched to a gene; V was cut back by 6 bases and J by 7 bases. CDR3 protein: CASRRSSGGPNEQFF. The CDR3 nucleotides read TGTGCCAGCAGGAGGAGTAGCGGGGGGCCGAATGAGCAGTTCTTC.

The rearrangement links TRBV6-2 or TRBV6-3 to TRBJ1-2; D remains unclear. The V gene lost 2 bases and the J gene lost 8 bases, with 6 bases spanning the gap. Germline V CDR1 and CDR2: MNHEY, SVGEGT. The CDR3 spans 11 residues. DNA of the CDR3: TGTGCCAGCAGTTACCCACGGGGCTACACCTTC. Protein product: CASSYPRGYTF.

The chain is built from TRBV25-1 and TRBJ2-3; 9 bases line up with TRBD1. J lost 1 base, V lost 1 base, and 9 bases had no gene match. Per germline, CDR1 MGHDK and CDR2 SYGVNS. This CDR3 is built from 18 residues. Here the CDR3 reads CASSESHRGQDGTDTQYF. The DNA for the CDR3 is TGTGCCAGCAGTGAATCCCACAGGGGGCAGGATGGCACAGATACGCAGTATTTT.

The V and J genes are TRBV11-3 and TRBJ2-1; D possibly corresponds to TRBD1 (6 bases). Germline CDR1 reads SGHNT; CDR2 reads YENEEA. The CDR3 is 14 residues long. V lost 0 bases and J lost 12, with 15 bases in between. The CDR3 DNA sequence: TGTGCCAGCAGCTTAGACCCCAGGGGTTATTCGCAGTTCTTC. This codes for CASSLDPRGYSQFF.

This chain uses TRBV11-3 with TRBJ2-1, with TRBD2 identical over 7 bases. The junction had 7 bases not matched to a gene; V was cut back by 5 bases and J by 3 bases. The CDR3 has 15 amino acids. Germline V gene data show CDR1 as SGHNT and CDR2 as YENEEA. The CDR3 sequence: CASSTRGGFYNEQFF. CDR3 nucleotides: TGTGCCAGCAGCACGCGCGGGGGTTTCTACAATGAGCAGTTCTTC.

The chain uses TRBV7-8 and TRBJ2-3, with 10 bases matching TRBD2. V was pared by 5 bases and J by 4 bases, with 6 bases of the junction left unmatched. Germline V lookup: CDR1 SGHVS, CDR2 FQNEAQ. This CDR3 has 15 residues. CDR3 in DNA: TGTGCCAGCAGCCCAGCGGGGGGGCCGTCAGATACGCAGTATTTT. Amino acids: CASSPAGGPSDTQYF. Supplemented by reference TRBV7-8 and TRBJ2-3, the full variable domain reads GAGVSQSPRYKVAKRGQDVALRCDPISGHVSLFWYQQALGQGPEFLTYFQNEAQLDKSGLPSDRFFAERPEGSVSTLKIQRTQQEDSAVYLCASSPAGGPSDTQYFGPGTRLTVL.

The CDR3 DNA follows: TGTGCCAGCAGCCGATCGCAGGGAGAAAAACTGTTTTTT. This translates into CASSRSQGEKLFF. V is TRBV27 and J is TRBJ1-4, with a weak D call TRBD1 (5 bases). Trimming removed 6 bases from V and 8 bases from J, with 13 bases in between. The CDR3 covers 13 residues. Per germline, CDR1 MNHEY and CDR2 SMNVEV (reference sequence).

This clone was recorded a few times. The chain carries TRBV5-1 and TRBJ1-3; 8 bases match TRBD1. With 5 bases clipped from V and 4 bases from J, the junction kept 8 bases outside the gene matches. This CDR3 is 15 amino acids long. CDR1 and CDR2 from the germline V gene are SGHRS and YFSETQ. The CDR3: CASSPTGVAGNTIYF. Written as DNA, the CDR3 is TGCGCCAGCAGTCCGACAGGGGTCGCCGGAAACACCATATATTTT. Full variable domain (remainder filled in from reference TRBV5-1 and TRBJ1-3): KAGVTQTPRYLIKTRGQQVTLSCSPISGHRSVSWYQQTPGQGLQFLFEYFSETQRNKGNFPGRFSGRQFSNSRSEMNVSTLELGDSALYLCASSPTGVAGNTIYFGEGSWLTVV.

The chain is built from TRBV7-2 and TRBJ2-3, with a weak D call TRBD2 (5 bases). Germline V gene data show CDR1 as SGHTA and CDR2 as FQGNSA. The CDR3 is 14 amino acids. The germline V and J ends were trimmed by 1 base and 5 bases, with 10 bases remaining between them. The CDR3 loop reads CASSLVSGGDTQYF. The DNA of the CDR3 is TGTGCCAGCAGCTTAGTCTCTGGAGGAGATACGCAGTATTTT.